One and the same sample provided the 7 T cell receptor beta chains below, sequenced in a study of cytomegalovirus exposure and HLA in healthy donors. The PCR made use of 60 Vbeta and 13 Jbeta primers. The data were produced by immunoSEQ multiplex PCR, yet TCRdb's version contains in-frame clones alone and is incomplete. The data hold tens of thousands of clones, with around 73% observed a single time. Sequences were obtained from PBMCs. These receptors all stem from a woman aged 30 to 39 in good health and CMV-seronegative.

The chain carries TRBV6-5 and TRBJ1-1, with D possibly being TRBD1 (5 bases). The CDR3 is 14 residues long. V was cut by 2 bases and J by 1 base, with 8 bases left in between. Germline V lookup: CDR1 MNHEY, CDR2 SVGAGI. The DNA of the CDR3 is TGTGCCAGCAGTTACGCGGGGGGGAACACTGAAGCTTTCTTT. Translated: CASSYAGGNTEAFF.

The genes are TRBV6-6 and TRBJ1-1; a weak D match, TRBD1 (5 bases). With 2 bases removed from V and 2 bases from J, the gap between germline ends came to 12 bases. This CDR3 contains 15 residues. Germline V gene data show CDR1 as MNHNY and CDR2 as SVGAGI (reference sequence). In nucleotides, the CDR3 is TGTGCCAGCAGTTACCCTCTGGGGGGAAACACTGAAGCTTTCTTT. This codes for CASSYPLGGNTEAFF.

The rearrangement uses TRBV30 and TRBJ1-2, with D unresolved. This CDR3 is 15 amino acids long. Trimming cost V 0 bases and J 2 bases, with 13 bases left between them. Germline CDR1 reads GTSNPN; CDR2 reads SVGIG (reference sequence). CDR3 sequence reads: CAWSVLGSRNYGYTF. CDR3 in DNA: TGTGCCTGGAGTGTGTTGGGCAGCCGAAACTATGGCTACACCTTC.

The genes are TRBV4-1 and TRBJ1-2, with 7 bases that match TRBD1. Trimming at V came to 0 bases and at J to 3 bases, leaving 13 bases not matched to a gene. Germline CDR1 and CDR2: MGHRA and YSYEKL. This CDR3 region has 18 residues. CDR3 in amino acids: CASSQDDTGARRYYGYTF. The CDR3, as DNA: TGCGCCAGCAGCCAAGATGACACAGGGGCACGAAGATACTATGGCTACACCTTC.

The V gene is TRBV7-9, the J gene TRBJ1-5, with 8 bases fitting TRBD1. Per the germline V gene, CDR1 is SEHNR and CDR2 is FQNEAQ (reference sequence). After removal of 5 bases from V and 2 bases from J, the junction contained 2 bases not matched to a gene. CDR3 size: 14 residues. The CDR3 loop reads CASSQGAGNQPQHF. The CDR3 bases are TGTGCCAGCAGCCAGGGGGCTGGCAATCAGCCCCAGCATTTT.

The chain recombines TRBV14 with TRBJ2-7; 7 bases fit TRBD1. CDR1 is SGHDN and CDR2 is FVKESK in the germline V gene. The CDR3 has 17 amino acids. V shed 2 bases and J 4 bases; nucleotides not matched to a gene: 14. In nucleotides, the CDR3 is TGTGCCAGCAGCCAACTCGAATGGGACAGTGCCAATTACGAGCAGTACTTC. Translating gives CASSQLEWDSANYEQYF.

This clone was counted between two and nine times. The J gene is TRBJ1-1, the V gene TRBV28, with a tentative D call TRBD1 (6 bases). CDR1 is MDHEN, CDR2 SYDVKM, per germline. The CDR3 sequence is 18 residues long. V was shortened by 5 bases and J by 2 bases, with 24 bases between the two germline ends. Written as DNA, the CDR3 is TGTGCCAGCAGTCCTCCCAGGGGTGCCTATTCGGGTAACACTGAAGCTTTCTTT. Its translation is CASSPPRGAYSGNTEAFF.